Listed below are T cell receptor beta chains from one sample, sequenced in a study of human T cells and chemical hapten exposure. Via MiXCR, TCRdb re-called the RACE reads, giving one row per CDR3 protein. The sample lists about 82,000 distinct CDR3 sequences, over 10% occurring once. The sample here was whole blood, taken in connection with sensitization to the hapten diphenylcyclopropenone (DPC). These receptors were obtained from a woman aged 50 to 60 with alopecia areata. Some clones in this sample may be carry-over from other donors' samples. Each CDR3 is given with its conserved first and last residue. The order of the fields is V gene, clone size, J gene, D gene, CDR3 protein, CDR3 DNA. The D gene is left open where the match is weak. Clone size, where shown, is once, few, many, or a class for clones that have expanded.

V gene: TRBV7-8
clone size: many
J gene: TRBJ2-3
D gene: .
CDR3 protein: CASSFPPRLVDTQYF
CDR3 DNA: TGTGCCAGCAGCTTCCCGCCCCGACTAGTGGATACGCAGTATTTT

V gene: TRBV28
clone size: many
J gene: TRBJ2-7
D gene: .
CDR3 protein: CASSLRYEQYF
CDR3 DNA: TGTGCCAGCAGCCTAAGATACGAGCAGTACTTC

V gene: TRBV5-1
clone size: .
J gene: TRBJ2-2
D gene: .
CDR3 protein: CASSLDINTGELFF
CDR3 DNA: TGCGCCAGCAGCTTGGACATTAACACCGGGGAGCTGTTTTTT

V gene: TRBV11-2
clone size: many
J gene: TRBJ2-1
D gene: .
CDR3 protein: CASSPGRYNEQFF
CDR3 DNA: TGTGCCAGCAGCCCCGGACGCTACAATGAGCAGTTCTTC

V gene: TRBV7-2
clone size: .
J gene: TRBJ2-3
D gene: TRBD2
CDR3 protein: CASSLQASGSSDTQYF
CDR3 DNA: TGTGCCAGCAGCTTGCAGGCTAGCGGGAGTTCAGATACGCAGTATTTT

V gene: TRBV10-3
clone size: few
J gene: TRBJ1-2
D gene: .
CDR3 protein: CAISETLNYGYTF
CDR3 DNA: TGTGCCATCAGTGAGACCCTTAACTATGGCTACACCTTC

V gene: TRBV11-1
clone size: few
J gene: TRBJ2-5
D gene: .
CDR3 protein: CASSSEISETQYF
CDR3 DNA: TGTGCCAGCAGCTCCGAGATAAGTGAGACCCAGTACTTC

V gene: TRBV20-1
clone size: .
J gene: TRBJ2-3
D gene: TRBD1
CDR3 protein: CSARDPWGQGAGDTQYF
CDR3 DNA: TGCAGTGCTAGAGATCCTTGGGGACAGGGGGCCGGGGATACGCAGTATTTT

V gene: TRBV1
clone size: few
J gene: TRBJ2-7
D gene: .
CDR3 protein: CTRATEEQYF
CDR3 DNA: TGCACCAGGGCGACTGAAGAGCAGTACTTC

V gene: TRBV6-6
clone size: few
J gene: TRBJ1-1
D gene: .
CDR3 protein: CASSYFEELRTEAFF
CDR3 DNA: TGTGCCAGCAGTTACTTTGAGGAATTGAGGACTGAAGCTTTCTTT

V gene: TRBV3-1
clone size: .
J gene: TRBJ2-3
D gene: TRBD2
CDR3 protein: CASSQRSGMGDTDTQYF
CDR3 DNA: TGTGCCAGCAGCCAAAGAAGCGGGATGGGGGACACAGATACGCAGTATTTT

V gene: TRBV11-2
clone size: many
J gene: TRBJ2-4
D gene: TRBD2
CDR3 protein: CASSSVGGGPTKNIQYF
CDR3 DNA: TGTGCCAGCAGCTCTGTCGGGGGAGGGCCTACCAAAAACATTCAGTACTTC

V gene: TRBV12-3/TRBV12-4
clone size: few
J gene: TRBJ1-3
D gene: .
CDR3 protein: CASKPGQPGNTIYF
CDR3 DNA: TGTGCCAGCAAACCGGGACAACCTGGAAACACCATATATTTT

V gene: TRBV29-1
clone size: many
J gene: TRBJ2-7
D gene: .
CDR3 protein: CSVEGASTRGEQYF
CDR3 DNA: TGCAGCGTTGAAGGCGCTAGCACCCGAGGCGAGCAGTACTTC

V gene: TRBV5-8
clone size: few
J gene: TRBJ2-7
D gene: TRBD1
CDR3 protein: CASSPGQEYYEQYF
CDR3 DNA: TGTGCCAGCAGCCCGGGACAGGAGTACTACGAGCAGTACTTC

V gene: TRBV7-2
clone size: .
J gene: TRBJ2-1
D gene: .
CDR3 protein: CASSSEPGYTERFF
CDR3 DNA: TGTGCCAGCAGCTCAGAACCTGGGTACACTGAGCGGTTCTTC

V gene: TRBV5-5
clone size: few
J gene: TRBJ1-1
D gene: .
CDR3 protein: CASSLDGLRTEAFF
CDR3 DNA: TGTGCCAGCAGCTTGGACGGCCTGAGGACTGAAGCTTTCTTT

V gene: TRBV6-5
clone size: many
J gene: TRBJ1-1
D gene: .
CDR3 protein: CASSHRDMNTEAFF
CDR3 DNA: TGTGCCAGCAGTCACAGGGACATGAACACTGAAGCTTTCTTT

V gene: TRBV29-1
clone size: .
J gene: TRBJ1-2
D gene: .
CDR3 protein: CSVVERATYGYTF
CDR3 DNA: TGCAGCGTAGTGGAAAGGGCAACCTATGGCTACACCTTC

V gene: TRBV7-2
clone size: few
J gene: TRBJ1-2
D gene: TRBD1
CDR3 protein: CASSLAGTGLNYGYTF
CDR3 DNA: TGTGCCAGCAGCTTAGCCGGGACAGGGTTGAACTATGGCTACACCTTC

V gene: TRBV7-6
clone size: many
J gene: TRBJ2-1
D gene: .
CDR3 protein: CASSLVIQRATYNEQFF
CDR3 DNA: TGTGCCAGCAGCTTAGTTATCCAGCGGGCAACCTACAATGAGCAGTTCTTC

V gene: TRBV11-2
clone size: .
J gene: TRBJ2-1
D gene: TRBD2
CDR3 protein: CASSTGTINYNEQFF
CDR3 DNA: TGTGCCAGCAGCACCGGGACTATCAACTACAATGAGCAGTTCTTC

V gene: TRBV5-1
clone size: few
J gene: TRBJ2-7
D gene: TRBD1
CDR3 protein: CASSETGDSYEQYF
CDR3 DNA: TGCGCCAGCAGTGAGACAGGGGATTCCTACGAGCAGTACTTC

V gene: TRBV7-2
clone size: .
J gene: TRBJ2-7
D gene: .
CDR3 protein: CASSPRPGKYEQYF
CDR3 DNA: TGTGCCAGCAGCCCACGACCTGGGAAGTACGAGCAGTACTTC

V gene: TRBV6-1
clone size: few
J gene: TRBJ2-7
D gene: .
CDR3 protein: CASSEYQTRGDYEQYF
CDR3 DNA: TGTGCCAGCAGTGAATATCAAACTAGGGGCGACTACGAGCAGTACTTC

V gene: TRBV12-3/TRBV12-4
clone size: many
J gene: TRBJ1-2
D gene: .
CDR3 protein: CASSLSGGAAMVHTF
CDR3 DNA: TGTGCCAGCAGTTTGTCGGGGGGCGCGGCCATGGTGCACACCTTC

V gene: TRBV4-1
clone size: many
J gene: TRBJ1-5
D gene: .
CDR3 protein: CASSGTPDQPQHF
CDR3 DNA: TGCGCCAGCAGCGGGACACCCGATCAGCCCCAGCATTTT

V gene: TRBV20-1
clone size: .
J gene: TRBJ1-3
D gene: .
CDR3 protein: CSATQGAGNTIYF
CDR3 DNA: TGCAGTGCTACACAGGGAGCTGGAAACACCATATATTTT

V gene: TRBV29-1
clone size: few
J gene: TRBJ1-1
D gene: .
CDR3 protein: CSVDLTLSSEAFF
CDR3 DNA: TGCAGCGTTGACCTGACACTGTCGTCTGAAGCTTTCTTT

V gene: TRBV25-1
clone size: few
J gene: TRBJ2-3
D gene: TRBD1
CDR3 protein: CASSGAGTGRPDTQYF
CDR3 DNA: TGTGCCAGCAGTGGCGCCGGGACAGGGAGACCAGATACGCAGTATTTT

V gene: TRBV28
clone size: few
J gene: TRBJ2-7
D gene: TRBD1
CDR3 protein: CASRWGRTGLLYEQYF
CDR3 DNA: TGTGCCAGCAGGTGGGGCCGGACAGGATTACTCTACGAGCAGTACTTC

V gene: TRBV3-1
clone size: few
J gene: TRBJ1-1
D gene: .
CDR3 protein: CASSQPLGRINTEAFF
CDR3 DNA: TGTGCCAGCAGCCAACCTCTGGGCCGTATTAACACTGAAGCTTTCTTT

V gene: TRBV21-1
clone size: .
J gene: TRBJ2-1
D gene: .
CDR3 protein: CASSKTQGLGTYSSYNEQFF
CDR3 DNA: TGTGCCAGCAGCAAAACACAAGGTTTGGGGACTTATAGCTCCTACAATGAGCAGTTCTTC

V gene: TRBV20-1
clone size: many
J gene: TRBJ2-3
D gene: .
CDR3 protein: CSASATTGLTDTQYF
CDR3 DNA: TGCAGTGCTAGCGCAACTACAGGGTTGACAGATACGCAGTATTTT

V gene: TRBV18
clone size: many
J gene: TRBJ2-3
D gene: .
CDR3 protein: CASSPSDTQYF
CDR3 DNA: TGTGCCAGCTCACCATCAGATACGCAGTATTTT

V gene: TRBV29-1
clone size: many
J gene: TRBJ2-7
D gene: .
CDR3 protein: CSGTLQGNEQYF
CDR3 DNA: TGCAGCGGTACGCTCCAGGGTAACGAGCAGTACTTC

V gene: TRBV11-2
clone size: few
J gene: TRBJ1-2
D gene: TRBD1
CDR3 protein: CASSHTGTGVNYGYTF
CDR3 DNA: TGTGCCAGCAGCCACACCGGGACAGGGGTTAACTATGGCTACACCTTC

V gene: TRBV7-9
clone size: many
J gene: TRBJ2-1
D gene: TRBD2
CDR3 protein: CASSAGLVQLWSQFF
CDR3 DNA: TGTGCCAGCAGCGCGGGACTAGTTCAATTGTGGTCGCAGTTCTTC

V gene: TRBV29-1
clone size: .
J gene: TRBJ2-1
D gene: TRBD1
CDR3 protein: CSHGQGSYNEQFF
CDR3 DNA: TGCAGCCACGGACAGGGTTCCTACAATGAGCAGTTCTTC

V gene: TRBV20-1
clone size: many
J gene: TRBJ2-3
D gene: TRBD1
CDR3 protein: CSAKLGQGATDTQYF
CDR3 DNA: TGCAGTGCTAAACTGGGACAGGGGGCAACAGATACGCAGTATTTT

V gene: TRBV20-1
clone size: few
J gene: TRBJ2-7
D gene: TRBD2
CDR3 protein: CSARDRSGMGSYEQYF
CDR3 DNA: TGCAGTGCTAGAGATAGGAGCGGGATGGGCTCCTACGAGCAGTACTTC

V gene: TRBV5-8
clone size: .
J gene: TRBJ1-1
D gene: TRBD1
CDR3 protein: CASSSGDRGLITEAFF
CDR3 DNA: TGTGCCAGCAGCTCTGGGGACAGGGGATTAATCACTGAAGCTTTCTTT

V gene: TRBV20-1
clone size: .
J gene: TRBJ2-5
D gene: .
CDR3 protein: CSARDPTEYQETQYF
CDR3 DNA: TGCAGTGCTAGAGATCCAACGGAATACCAAGAGACCCAGTACTTC

V gene: TRBV20-1
clone size: many
J gene: TRBJ2-1
D gene: TRBD2
CDR3 protein: CSASDELAGNHNEQFF
CDR3 DNA: TGCAGTGCCTCAGACGAACTAGCGGGAAATCACAATGAGCAGTTCTTC

V gene: TRBV5-4
clone size: many
J gene: TRBJ2-7
D gene: TRBD2
CDR3 protein: CASSRTSGTYEQYF
CDR3 DNA: TGTGCCAGCAGCCGGACTAGCGGTACTTACGAGCAGTACTTC

V gene: TRBV2
clone size: .
J gene: TRBJ2-1
D gene: .
CDR3 protein: CASSELRAYNEQFF
CDR3 DNA: TGTGCCAGCAGTGAACTCCGGGCCTACAATGAGCAGTTCTTC

V gene: TRBV19
clone size: .
J gene: TRBJ1-2
D gene: .
CDR3 protein: CASSMGVDYGYTF
CDR3 DNA: TGTGCCAGTAGTATGGGTGTGGACTATGGCTACACCTTC

V gene: TRBV18
clone size: few
J gene: TRBJ1-4
D gene: .
CDR3 protein: CASSPVGDEKLFF
CDR3 DNA: TGTGCCAGCTCACCCGTAGGAGATGAAAAACTGTTTTTT

V gene: TRBV10-3
clone size: many
J gene: TRBJ2-4
D gene: TRBD2
CDR3 protein: CAISESGAGGPQKGIQYF
CDR3 DNA: TGTGCCATCAGTGAGTCGGGAGCGGGAGGGCCCCAAAAGGGCATTCAGTACTTC

V gene: TRBV5-1
clone size: .
J gene: TRBJ2-7
D gene: TRBD1
CDR3 protein: CASSLGGQVGRYEQYF
CDR3 DNA: TGCGCCAGCAGCTTGGGAGGACAGGTAGGAAGATACGAGCAGTACTTC

V gene: TRBV2
clone size: .
J gene: TRBJ1-1
D gene: .
CDR3 protein: CASSEAGGRTEAFF
CDR3 DNA: TGTGCCAGCAGTGAAGCGGGGGGGAGGACTGAAGCTTTCTTT

V gene: TRBV6-2/TRBV6-3
clone size: few
J gene: TRBJ1-5
D gene: TRBD1
CDR3 protein: CASSYFPDRYQPQHF
CDR3 DNA: TGTGCCAGCAGTTACTTCCCGGACAGGTATCAGCCCCAGCATTTT

V gene: TRBV18
clone size: few
J gene: TRBJ2-5
D gene: .
CDR3 protein: CASSPQGPTGETQYF
CDR3 DNA: TGTGCCAGCTCACCACAGGGGCCCACCGGAGAGACCCAGTACTTC

V gene: TRBV12-3/TRBV12-4
clone size: few
J gene: TRBJ1-2
D gene: .
CDR3 protein: CASSLLTDGGYTF
CDR3 DNA: TGTGCCAGCAGTTTATTGACTGATGGTGGCTACACCTTC

V gene: TRBV6-5
clone size: .
J gene: TRBJ2-5
D gene: .
CDR3 protein: CASSLGRGPQETQYF
CDR3 DNA: TGTGCCAGCAGTCTAGGACGAGGGCCCCAAGAGACCCAGTACTTC

V gene: TRBV28
clone size: many
J gene: TRBJ1-2
D gene: TRBD1
CDR3 protein: CASRGQGLYGYTF
CDR3 DNA: TGTGCCAGCAGAGGACAGGGCTTGTATGGCTACACCTTC

V gene: TRBV6-1
clone size: .
J gene: TRBJ1-6
D gene: .
CDR3 protein: CASLVGGAYYNSPLHF
CDR3 DNA: TGTGCCAGCCTGGTTGGGGGCGCGTACTATAATTCACCCCTCCACTTT

V gene: TRBV20-1
clone size: .
J gene: TRBJ2-7
D gene: TRBD2
CDR3 protein: CSATGLGSVYEQYF
CDR3 DNA: TGCAGTGCTACCGGACTAGGGTCCGTCTACGAGCAGTACTTC

V gene: TRBV7-2
clone size: .
J gene: TRBJ2-7
D gene: .
CDR3 protein: CASSLGPVLAYEQYF
CDR3 DNA: TGTGCCAGCAGCTTAGGCCCCGTTCTTGCCTACGAGCAGTACTTC